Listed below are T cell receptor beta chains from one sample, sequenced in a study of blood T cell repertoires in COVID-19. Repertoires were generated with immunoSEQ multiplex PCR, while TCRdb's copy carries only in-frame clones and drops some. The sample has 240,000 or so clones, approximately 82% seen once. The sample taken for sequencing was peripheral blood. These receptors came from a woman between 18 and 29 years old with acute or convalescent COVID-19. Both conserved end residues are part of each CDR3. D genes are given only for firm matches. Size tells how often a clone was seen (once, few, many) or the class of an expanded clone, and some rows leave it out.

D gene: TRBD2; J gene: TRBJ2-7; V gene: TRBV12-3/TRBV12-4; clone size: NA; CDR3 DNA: TGTGCCAGCAGTTCGTCAGGGAGGGGCGAGCAGTACTTC; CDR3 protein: CASSSSGRGEQYF
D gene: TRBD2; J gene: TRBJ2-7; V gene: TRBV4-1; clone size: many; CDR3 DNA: TGCGCCAGCAGCCCCGGACTAGCGGGAACCTACGAGCAGTACTTC; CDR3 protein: CASSPGLAGTYEQYF
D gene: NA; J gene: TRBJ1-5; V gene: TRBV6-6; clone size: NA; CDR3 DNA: TGTGCCAGCAGTTCTCACATGGAGGGCAATCAGCCCCAGCATTTT; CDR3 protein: CASSSHMEGNQPQHF
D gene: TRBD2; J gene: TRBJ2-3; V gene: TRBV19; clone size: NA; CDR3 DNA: TGTGCCAGTAGTACCGGGACTAGAGGGGATACGCAGTATTTT; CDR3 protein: CASSTGTRGDTQYF
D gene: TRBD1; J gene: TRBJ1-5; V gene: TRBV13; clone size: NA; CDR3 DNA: TGTGCCAGCAGCTTAGGTGGACAGGGGATAAAGCCCCAGCATTTT; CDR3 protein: CASSLGGQGIKPQHF
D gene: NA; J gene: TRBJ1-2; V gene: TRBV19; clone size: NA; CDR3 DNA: TGTGCCAGTAGTATAGAAAACAGGAGTCTAATCAACTATGGCTACACCTTC; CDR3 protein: CASSIENRSLINYGYTF
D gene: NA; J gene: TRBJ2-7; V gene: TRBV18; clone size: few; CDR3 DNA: TGTGCCAGCTCACCGGGACAGGGAGTTCTAGCGGGAGTCGAACAGTACTTC; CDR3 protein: CASSPGQGVLAGVEQYF
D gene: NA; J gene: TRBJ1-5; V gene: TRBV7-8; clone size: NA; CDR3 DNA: TGTGCCAGCAGCCGAGCGCCCCGGGTAGCCAATCAGCCCCAGCATTTT; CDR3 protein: CASSRAPRVANQPQHF
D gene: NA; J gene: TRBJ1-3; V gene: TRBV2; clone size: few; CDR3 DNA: TGTGCCAGCGCGAACTCGGGATCTGGAAACACCATATATTTT; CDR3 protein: CASANSGSGNTIYF
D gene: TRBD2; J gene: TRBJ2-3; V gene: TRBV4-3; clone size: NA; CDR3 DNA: TGCGCCAGCAGCCTCGGGACTACCACAGATACGCAGTATTTT; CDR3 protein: CASSLGTTTDTQYF
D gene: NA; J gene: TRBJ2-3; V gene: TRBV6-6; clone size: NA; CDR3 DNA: TGTGCCAGCAGTTACGGGGGACTGCTAGGTGCTGACACGCAGTATTTT; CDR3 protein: CASSYGGLLGADTQYF
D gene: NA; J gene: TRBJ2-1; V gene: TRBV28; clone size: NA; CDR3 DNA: TGTGCCAGCAGCCCCTATGACAGGAGGTCCTACAATGAGCAGTTCTTC; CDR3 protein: CASSPYDRRSYNEQFF
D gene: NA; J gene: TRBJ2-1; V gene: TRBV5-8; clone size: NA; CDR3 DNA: TGTGCCAGCAGCCGCGGCGGGGTCTCCTACAATGAGCAGTTCTTC; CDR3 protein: CASSRGGVSYNEQFF
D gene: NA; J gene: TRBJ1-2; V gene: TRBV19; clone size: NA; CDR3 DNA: TGTGCCAGTAGTGCCGACAGGCCAGGAGGCTATGGCTACACCTTC; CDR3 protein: CASSADRPGGYGYTF
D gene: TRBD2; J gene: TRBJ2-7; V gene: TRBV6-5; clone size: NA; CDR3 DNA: TGTGCCAGCAGTTATTCGGGACTAGCGGGCTCCTACGAGCAGTACTTC; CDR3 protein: CASSYSGLAGSYEQYF
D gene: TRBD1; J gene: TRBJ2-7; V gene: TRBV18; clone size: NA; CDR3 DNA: TGTGCCAGCTCACCGCTCTCGACAGGGACCTCCTACGAGCAGTACTTC; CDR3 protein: CASSPLSTGTSYEQYF
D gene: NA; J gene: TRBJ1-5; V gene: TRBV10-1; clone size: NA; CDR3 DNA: TGCGCCAGCAGTGCCGGGGGTAATCAGCCCCAGCATTTT; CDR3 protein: CASSAGGNQPQHF
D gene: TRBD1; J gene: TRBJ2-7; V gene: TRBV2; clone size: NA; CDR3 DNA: TGTGCCAGCAGGGCACAGACAGGGGGCTTCTCCTACGAGCAGTACTTC; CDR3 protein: CASRAQTGGFSYEQYF
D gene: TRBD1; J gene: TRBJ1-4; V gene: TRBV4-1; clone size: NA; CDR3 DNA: TGCGCCAGCAGCCAAGGAGCGGGGACAGGGACTTTTAATGAAAAACTGTTTTTT; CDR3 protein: CASSQGAGTGTFNEKLFF
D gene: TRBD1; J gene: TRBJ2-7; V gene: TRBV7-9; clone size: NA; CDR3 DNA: TGTGCCAGCAGCTTCCAGGGGGCTAAGTCCTACGAGCAGTACTTC; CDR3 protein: CASSFQGAKSYEQYF
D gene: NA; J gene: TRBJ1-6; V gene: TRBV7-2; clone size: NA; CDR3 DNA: TGTGCCAGCAGCTTGGCAGGCAGGACCCTCCACTTT; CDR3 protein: CASSLAGRTLHF
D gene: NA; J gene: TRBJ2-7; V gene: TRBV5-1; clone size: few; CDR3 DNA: TGCGCCAGCTCGCCGTTCGAATCCTTGCGATCGGCCTACGAGCAGTACTTC; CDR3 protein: CASSPFESLRSAYEQYF
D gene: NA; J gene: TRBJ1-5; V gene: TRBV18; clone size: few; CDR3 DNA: TGTGCCAGCTCAACAGACGGTGGCAATCAGCCCCAGCATTTT; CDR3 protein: CASSTDGGNQPQHF
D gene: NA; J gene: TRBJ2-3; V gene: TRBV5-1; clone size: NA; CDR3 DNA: TGCGCCAGCAGCTTGGAGGCAGGGTGGGGAGATACGCAGTATTTT; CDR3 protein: CASSLEAGWGDTQYF
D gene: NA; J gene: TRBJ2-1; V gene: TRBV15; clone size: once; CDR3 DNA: TGTGCCACCGCCTCCGGACGGGGGTTATACAATGAGCAGTTCTTC; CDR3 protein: CATASGRGLYNEQFF
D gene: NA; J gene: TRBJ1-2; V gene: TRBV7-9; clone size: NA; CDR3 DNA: TGTGCCAGCAGCCCCCTCGGGGAGGGTGCTGGCTACACCTTC; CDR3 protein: CASSPLGEGAGYTF
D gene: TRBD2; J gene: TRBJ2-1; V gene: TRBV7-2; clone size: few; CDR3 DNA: TGTGCCAGCAGCTTAGGCATTAGCGGGAGGGAAGGGCAGTTCTTC; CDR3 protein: CASSLGISGREGQFF
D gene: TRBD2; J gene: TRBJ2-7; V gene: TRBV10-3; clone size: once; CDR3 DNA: TGTGCCATCAGTGAGGGGACTAGCGGACCCTACGAGCAGTACTTC; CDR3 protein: CAISEGTSGPYEQYF
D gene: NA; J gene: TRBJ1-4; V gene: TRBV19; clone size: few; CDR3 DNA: TGTGCCAGTAGTAGCCCGGGGACACTTGAAAAACTGTTTTTT; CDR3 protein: CASSSPGTLEKLFF
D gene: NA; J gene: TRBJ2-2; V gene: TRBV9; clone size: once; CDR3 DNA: TGTGCCAGCACTCGTCGCGGCACCGTTGGCGGGGAGCTGTTTTTT; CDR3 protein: CASTRRGTVGGELFF
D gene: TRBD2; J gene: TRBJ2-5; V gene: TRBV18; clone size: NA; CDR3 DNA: TGTGCCAGCTCACCACCTAGAGCGGGACTCCAAGAGACCCAGTACTTC; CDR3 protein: CASSPPRAGLQETQYF
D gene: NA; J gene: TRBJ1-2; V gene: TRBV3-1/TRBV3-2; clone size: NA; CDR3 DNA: TGTGCCAGCAGCCAAGATCACAGGGCTTATGGCTACACCTTC; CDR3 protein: CASSQDHRAYGYTF
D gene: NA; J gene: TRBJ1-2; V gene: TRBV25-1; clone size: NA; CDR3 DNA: TGTGCCAGCAGTGAGAGGACAGCTACTAACTATGGCTACACCTTC; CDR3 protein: CASSERTATNYGYTF
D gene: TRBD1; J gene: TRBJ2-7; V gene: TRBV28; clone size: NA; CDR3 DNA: TGTGCCAGCAGCACCTTCCGGGACAGGGGCGCGTTAATACCATACGAGCAGTACTTC; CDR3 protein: CASSTFRDRGALIPYEQYF
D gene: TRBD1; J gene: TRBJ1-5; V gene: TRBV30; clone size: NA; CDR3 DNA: TGTGCCTGGAGTAGGACAGGGGTCTATCAGCCCCAGCATTTT; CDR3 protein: CAWSRTGVYQPQHF
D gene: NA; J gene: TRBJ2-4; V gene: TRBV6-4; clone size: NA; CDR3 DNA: TGTGCCAGCAGTGACTCACCTACAGGCATTCAGTACTTC; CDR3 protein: CASSDSPTGIQYF
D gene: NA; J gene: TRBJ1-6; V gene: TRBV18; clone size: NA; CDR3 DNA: TGTGCCAGCTCACCGAGTGGGAGCTATTCACCCCTCCACTTT; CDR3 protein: CASSPSGSYSPLHF
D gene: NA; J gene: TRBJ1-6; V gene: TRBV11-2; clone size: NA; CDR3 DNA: TGTGCCAGCAGCTTAGAGGCAGGGGTGCATTCACCCCTCCACTTT; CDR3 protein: CASSLEAGVHSPLHF
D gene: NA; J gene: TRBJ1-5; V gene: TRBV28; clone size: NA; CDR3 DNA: TGTGCCAGCAGTAAACCCAGGGAATGGAATCAGCCCCAGCATTTT; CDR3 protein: CASSKPREWNQPQHF
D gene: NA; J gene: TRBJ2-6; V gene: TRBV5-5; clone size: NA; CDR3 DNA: TGTGCCAGCAGCGCGTCGGGGTTCTCTGGGGCCAACGTCCTGACTTTC; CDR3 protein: CASSASGFSGANVLTF
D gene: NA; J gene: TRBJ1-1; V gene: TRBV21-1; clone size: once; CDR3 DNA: TGTGCCAGCAGACGTCAGGGGGCTCAGAACACTGAAGCTTTCTTT; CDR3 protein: CASRRQGAQNTEAFF
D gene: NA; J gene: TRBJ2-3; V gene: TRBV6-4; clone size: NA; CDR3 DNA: TGTGCCAGCAGTGACCTAGCCTCAGATACGCAGTATTTT; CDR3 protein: CASSDLASDTQYF
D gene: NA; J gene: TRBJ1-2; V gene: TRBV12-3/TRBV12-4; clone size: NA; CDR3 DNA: TGTGCCAGCAGTATCCCTCCCAACTATGGCTACACCTTC; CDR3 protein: CASSIPPNYGYTF
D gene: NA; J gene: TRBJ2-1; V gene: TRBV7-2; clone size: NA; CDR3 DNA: TGTGCCAGCAGCTACTCATCGTACAATGAGCAGTTCTTC; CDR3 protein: CASSYSSYNEQFF
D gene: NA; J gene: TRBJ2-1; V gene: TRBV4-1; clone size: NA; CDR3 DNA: TGCGCCAGCAGCCAAGATCCCTACAGCTACAATGAGCAGTTCTTC; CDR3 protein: CASSQDPYSYNEQFF
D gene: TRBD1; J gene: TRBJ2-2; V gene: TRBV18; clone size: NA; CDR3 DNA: TGTGCCAGCTCAACGAATACAGGGGGCACCGGGGAGCTGTTTTTT; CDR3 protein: CASSTNTGGTGELFF
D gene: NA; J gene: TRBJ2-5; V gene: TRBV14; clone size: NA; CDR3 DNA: TGTGCCAGCAGCCAAGGGGTCCTTCCGGGAGAGACCCAGTACTTC; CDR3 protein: CASSQGVLPGETQYF
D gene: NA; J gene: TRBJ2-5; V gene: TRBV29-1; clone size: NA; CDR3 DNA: TGCAGCGTGGAGACTAGGACCTCTAAAGAGACCCAGTACTTC; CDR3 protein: CSVETRTSKETQYF
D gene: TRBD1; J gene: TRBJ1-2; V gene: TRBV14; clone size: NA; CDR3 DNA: TGTGCCAGCACCCCCCCGGGTACCGACAGGGGGCTTGGCTTGGGCTATGGCTACACCTTC; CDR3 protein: CASTPPGTDRGLGLGYGYTF
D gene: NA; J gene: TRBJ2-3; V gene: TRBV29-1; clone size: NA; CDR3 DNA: TGCAGCGTTATCGGGGATACGCAGTATTTT; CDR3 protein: CSVIGDTQYF
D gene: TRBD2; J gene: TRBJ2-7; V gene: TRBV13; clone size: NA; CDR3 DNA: TGTGCCACCCAGTTTAGCGGGAGCTCCTACGAGCAGTACTTC; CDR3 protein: CATQFSGSSYEQYF
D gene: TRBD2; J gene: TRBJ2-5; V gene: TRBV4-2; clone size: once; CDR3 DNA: TGTGCCAGCAGCCAAGACTGGACTAGCGGGCAAGAGACCCAGTACTTC; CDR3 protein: CASSQDWTSGQETQYF
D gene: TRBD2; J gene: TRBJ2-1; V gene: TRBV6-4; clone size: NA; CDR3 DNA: TGTGCCAGCAGTCCCCTAGCGGGAGTTTCCAATGAGCAGTTCTTC; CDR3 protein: CASSPLAGVSNEQFF
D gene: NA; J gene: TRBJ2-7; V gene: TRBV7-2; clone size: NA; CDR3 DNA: TGTGCCAGCAGCTCCAGGGTGAAGGTTGAGCAGTACTTC; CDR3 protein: CASSSRVKVEQYF
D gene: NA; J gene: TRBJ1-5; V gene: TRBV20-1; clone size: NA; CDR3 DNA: TGCAGTGCTAGTTTAGGGGCCGCGTGGCCCCAGCATTTT; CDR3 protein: CSASLGAAWPQHF
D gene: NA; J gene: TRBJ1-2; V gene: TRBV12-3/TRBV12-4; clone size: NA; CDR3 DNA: TGTGCCAGCACCCCGGGCGGGAGCTATGGCTACACCTTC; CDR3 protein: CASTPGGSYGYTF
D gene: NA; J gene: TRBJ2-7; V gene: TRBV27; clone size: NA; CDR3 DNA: TGTGCCAGCACCGCGATCGGTTCCTACGAGCAGTACTTC; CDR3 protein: CASTAIGSYEQYF
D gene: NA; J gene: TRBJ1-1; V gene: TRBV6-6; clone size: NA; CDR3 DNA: TGTGCCAGCAGTTGGGGCAGTTCCTACACTGAAGCTTTCTTT; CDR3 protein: CASSWGSSYTEAFF
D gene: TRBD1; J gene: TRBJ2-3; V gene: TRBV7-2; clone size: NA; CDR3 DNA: TGTGCCAGCAGCGAATCCGGGACAGGGGGACCAGATACGCAGTATTTT; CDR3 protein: CASSESGTGGPDTQYF